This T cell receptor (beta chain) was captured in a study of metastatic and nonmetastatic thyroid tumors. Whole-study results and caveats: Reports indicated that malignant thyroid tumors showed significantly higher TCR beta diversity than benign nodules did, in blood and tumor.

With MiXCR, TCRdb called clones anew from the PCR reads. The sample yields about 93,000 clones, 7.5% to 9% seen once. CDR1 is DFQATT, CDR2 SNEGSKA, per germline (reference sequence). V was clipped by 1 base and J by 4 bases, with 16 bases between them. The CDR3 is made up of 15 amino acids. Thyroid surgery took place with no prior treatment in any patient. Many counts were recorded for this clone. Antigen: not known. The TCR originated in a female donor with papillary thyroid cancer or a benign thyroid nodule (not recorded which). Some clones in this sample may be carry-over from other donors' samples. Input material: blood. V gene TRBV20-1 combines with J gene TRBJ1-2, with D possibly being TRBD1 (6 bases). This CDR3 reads CSARVILGGGYGYTF. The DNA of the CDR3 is TGCAGTGCTAGAGTGATCTTGGGAGGGGGCTATGGCTACACCTTC.